Below, 5 T cell receptor beta chains from the same sample are listed, as sequenced in a study of T cells after yellow fever vaccination. MiXCR, applied by TCRdb to the 5' RACE reads, yields one record per CDR3 protein. The data contain some 560,000 distinct CDR3 sequences, about 19% of them singletons. The sample consisted of PBMCs, taken 15 days after the yellow fever booster vaccination. These receptors were taken from a man between 25 and 39 years old who received the YFV17D yellow fever vaccine.

As for this clonotype: Its ends do not fully match the called genes, so a read error is possible. V usage is TRBV10-3 and J usage is TRBJ1-2; the D is unclear. Germline CDR1 is ENHRY and CDR2 is SYGVKD. This CDR3 has 10 amino acids. CDR3 protein: CAIGDYGYTF. The CDR3 DNA is TGTGCCATCGGTGACTATGGCTACACCTTC.

V and J are TRBV6-2 or TRBV6-3 and TRBJ2-3, with TRBD2 matching over 11 bases. The CDR3 is 16 amino acids. CDR1 MNHEY and CDR2 SVGEGT come from the germline V gene. V trimming: 4 bases; J trimming: 6 bases; junction bases outside the gene matches: 9. CDR3 sequence: CASSLGLADPGDTQYF. In nucleotides, the CDR3 is TGTGCCAGCAGTTTGGGACTAGCGGACCCAGGGGATACGCAGTATTTT.

This chain links TRBV4-3 with TRBJ2-7, with 9 bases matching TRBD1. CDR3 length equals 14 residues. In germline, CDR1 is LGHNA, CDR2 YSLEER. V shed 6 bases and J 6 bases; nucleotides not matched to a gene: 9. The CDR3 DNA is TGCGCCAGCAGATGGGACAGGGATACGGGCGAGCAGTACTTC. Amino acids: CASRWDRDTGEQYF.

This clonotype was picked up a small number of times. The V and J genes are TRBV10-3 and TRBJ2-3; D remains ambiguous. Per the germline V gene, CDR1 is ENHRY and CDR2 is SYGVKD. This CDR3 is 11 amino acids long. Trimming stripped 6 bases from V and 6 bases from J, with 7 bases between. CDR3: CAIRATDTQYF. The CDR3 region has the DNA TGTGCCATCAGAGCTACTGATACGCAGTATTTT.

The V and J genes are TRBV7-2 and TRBJ2-1; tentatively, D is TRBD1 (5 bases). V dropped 3 bases and J dropped 0 bases, with 9 bases sitting between them. The CDR3 runs to 15 residues. Germline assignment: CDR1 SGHTA and CDR2 FQGNSA. CDR3 residues: CASSFQGSSYNEQFF. The CDR3 nucleotides are TGTGCCAGCAGCTTTCAGGGAAGCTCCTACAATGAGCAGTTCTTC.